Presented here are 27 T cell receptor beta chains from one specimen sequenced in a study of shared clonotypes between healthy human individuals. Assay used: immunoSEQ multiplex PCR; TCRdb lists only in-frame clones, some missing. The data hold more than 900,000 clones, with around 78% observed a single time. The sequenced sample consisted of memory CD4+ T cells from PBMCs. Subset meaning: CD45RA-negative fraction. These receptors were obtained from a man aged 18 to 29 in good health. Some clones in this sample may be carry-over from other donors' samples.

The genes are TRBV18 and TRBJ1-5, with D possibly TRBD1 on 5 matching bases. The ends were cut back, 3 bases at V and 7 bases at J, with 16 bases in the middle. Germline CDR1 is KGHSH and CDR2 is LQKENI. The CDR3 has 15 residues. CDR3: CASSPSNGGDQPQHF. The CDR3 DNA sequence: TGTGCCAGCTCACCCTCGAATGGGGGTGACCAGCCCCAGCATTTT.

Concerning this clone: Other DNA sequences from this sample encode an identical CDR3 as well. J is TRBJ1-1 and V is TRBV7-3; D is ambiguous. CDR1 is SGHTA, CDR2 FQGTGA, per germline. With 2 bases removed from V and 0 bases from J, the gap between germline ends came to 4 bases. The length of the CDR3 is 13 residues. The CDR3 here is CASSLRMNTEAFF. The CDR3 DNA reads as TGTGCCAGCAGCTTACGCATGAACACTGAAGCTTTCTTT.

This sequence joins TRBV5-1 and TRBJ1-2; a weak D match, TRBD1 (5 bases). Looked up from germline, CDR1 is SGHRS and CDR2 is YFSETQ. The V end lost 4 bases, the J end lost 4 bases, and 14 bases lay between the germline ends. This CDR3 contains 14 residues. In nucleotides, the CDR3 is TGCGCCAGCAGCACCGGGACCGGCATCTATGGCTACACCTTC. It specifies CASSTGTGIYGYTF.

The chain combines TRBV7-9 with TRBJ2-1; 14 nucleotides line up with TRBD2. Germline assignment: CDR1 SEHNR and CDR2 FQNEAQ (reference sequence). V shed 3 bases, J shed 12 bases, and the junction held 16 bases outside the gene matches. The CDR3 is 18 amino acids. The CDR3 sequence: CASSFQTGTSGSFSGQFF. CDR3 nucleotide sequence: TGTGCCAGCAGCTTTCAAACCGGGACTAGCGGGAGTTTTTCGGGGCAGTTCTTC.

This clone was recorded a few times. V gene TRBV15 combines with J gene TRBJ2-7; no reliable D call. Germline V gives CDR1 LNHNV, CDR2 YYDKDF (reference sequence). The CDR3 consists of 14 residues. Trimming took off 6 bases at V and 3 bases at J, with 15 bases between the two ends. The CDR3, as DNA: TGTGCCACCAGGCAACGCCCGGAATACTACGAGCAGTACTTC. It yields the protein CATRQRPEYYEQYF.

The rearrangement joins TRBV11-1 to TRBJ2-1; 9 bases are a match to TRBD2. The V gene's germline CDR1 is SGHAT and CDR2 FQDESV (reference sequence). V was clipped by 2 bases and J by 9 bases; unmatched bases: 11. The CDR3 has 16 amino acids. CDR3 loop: CASSLSGGRAMVEQFF. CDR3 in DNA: TGTGCCAGCAGCTTAAGTGGCGGGAGGGCTATGGTTGAGCAGTTCTTC.

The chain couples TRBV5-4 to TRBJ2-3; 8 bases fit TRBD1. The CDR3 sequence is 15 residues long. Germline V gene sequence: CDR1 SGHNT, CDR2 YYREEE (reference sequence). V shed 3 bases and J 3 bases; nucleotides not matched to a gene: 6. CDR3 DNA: TGTGCCAGCAGCTCGACAGGGGACGGGACAGATACGCAGTATTTT. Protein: CASSSTGDGTDTQYF.

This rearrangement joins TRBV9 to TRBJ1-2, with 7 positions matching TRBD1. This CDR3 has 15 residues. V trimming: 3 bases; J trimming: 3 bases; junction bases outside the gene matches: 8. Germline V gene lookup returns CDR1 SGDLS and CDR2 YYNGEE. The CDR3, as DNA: TGTGCCAGCAGCGCCGACAGGGAAAGGGACTATGGCTACACCTTC. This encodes CASSADRERDYGYTF.

CDR3: CASSFTSGNYEQYF. The CDR3 DNA reads as TGCGCCAGCAGCTTCACTAGCGGAAACTACGAGCAGTACTTC. The chain combines TRBV5-1 with TRBJ2-7; TRBD2 agrees at 8 bases. Germline-derived CDR1 and CDR2 are SGHRS and YFSETQ. This CDR3 spans 14 amino acids. Losses at the gene ends were 2 bases for V and 3 bases for J; bases not matched to a gene: 4.

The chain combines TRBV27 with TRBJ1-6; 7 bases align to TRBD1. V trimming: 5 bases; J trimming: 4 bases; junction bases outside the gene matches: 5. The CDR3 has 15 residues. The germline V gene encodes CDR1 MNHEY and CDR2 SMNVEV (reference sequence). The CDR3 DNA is TGTGCCAGCAGTCCCACAGGGGCGTATAATTCACCCCTCCACTTT. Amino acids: CASSPTGAYNSPLHF.

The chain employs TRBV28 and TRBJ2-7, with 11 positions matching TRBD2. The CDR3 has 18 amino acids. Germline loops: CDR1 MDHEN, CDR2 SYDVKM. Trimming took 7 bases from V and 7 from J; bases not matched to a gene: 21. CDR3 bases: TGTGCCAGCACCTCCGCGAGGGGCCTGATTAGCGGGAGGGGGGAGCAGTACTTC. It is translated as CASTSARGLISGRGEQYF.

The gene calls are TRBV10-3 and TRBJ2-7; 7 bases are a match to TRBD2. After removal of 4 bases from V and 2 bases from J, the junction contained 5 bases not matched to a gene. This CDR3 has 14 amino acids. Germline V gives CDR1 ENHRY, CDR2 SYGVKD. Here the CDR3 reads CAISVAGAPYEQYF. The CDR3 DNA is TGTGCCATCAGTGTCGCGGGAGCGCCCTACGAGCAGTACTTC.

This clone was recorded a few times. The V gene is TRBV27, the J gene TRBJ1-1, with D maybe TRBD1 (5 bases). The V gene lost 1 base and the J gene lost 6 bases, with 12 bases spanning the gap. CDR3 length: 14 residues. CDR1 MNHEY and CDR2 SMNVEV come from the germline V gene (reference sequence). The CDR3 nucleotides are TGTGCCAGCAGTTTATTTCGGGGGTGGCCTGAAGCTTTCTTT. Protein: CASSLFRGWPEAFF.

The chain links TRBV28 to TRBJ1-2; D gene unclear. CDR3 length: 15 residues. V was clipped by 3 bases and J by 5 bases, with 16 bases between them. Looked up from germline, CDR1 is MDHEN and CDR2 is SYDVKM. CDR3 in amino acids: CASSLAPQVAYGYTF. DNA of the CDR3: TGTGCCAGCAGTTTGGCGCCGCAGGTGGCTTATGGCTACACCTTC.

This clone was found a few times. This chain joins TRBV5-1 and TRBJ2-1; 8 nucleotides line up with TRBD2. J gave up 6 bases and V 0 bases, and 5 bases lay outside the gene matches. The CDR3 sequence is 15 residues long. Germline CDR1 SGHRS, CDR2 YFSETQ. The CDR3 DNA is TGCGCCAGCAGCTTGGACGCGGGGGGACCCAATGAGCAGTTCTTC. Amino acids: CASSLDAGGPNEQFF.

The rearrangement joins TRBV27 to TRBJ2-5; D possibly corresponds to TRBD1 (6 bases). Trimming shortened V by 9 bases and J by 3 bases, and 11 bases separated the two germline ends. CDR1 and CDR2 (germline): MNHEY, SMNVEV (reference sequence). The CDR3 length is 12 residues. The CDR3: CASWDNEETQYF. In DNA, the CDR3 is TGTGCCAGTTGGGACAACGAAGAGACCCAGTACTTC.

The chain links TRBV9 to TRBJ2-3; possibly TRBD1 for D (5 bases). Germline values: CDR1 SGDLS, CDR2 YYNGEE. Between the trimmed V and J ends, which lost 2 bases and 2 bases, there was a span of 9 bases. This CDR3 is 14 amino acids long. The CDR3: CASSVDTSTDTQYF. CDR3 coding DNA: TGTGCCAGCAGCGTGGACACGTCCACAGATACGCAGTATTTT.

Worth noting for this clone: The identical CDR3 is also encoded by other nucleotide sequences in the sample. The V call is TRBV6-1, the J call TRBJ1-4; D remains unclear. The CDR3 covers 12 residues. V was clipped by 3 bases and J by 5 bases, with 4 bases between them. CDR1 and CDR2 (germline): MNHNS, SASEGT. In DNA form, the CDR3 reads TGTGCCAGCAGTGATCCAAATGAAAAACTGTTTTTT. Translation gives CASSDPNEKLFF.

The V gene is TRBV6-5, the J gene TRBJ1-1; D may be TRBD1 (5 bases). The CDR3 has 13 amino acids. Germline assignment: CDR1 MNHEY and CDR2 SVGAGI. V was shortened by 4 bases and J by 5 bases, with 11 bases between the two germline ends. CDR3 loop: CASSWRQGTEAFF. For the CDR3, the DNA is TGTGCCAGCAGTTGGAGGCAGGGTACTGAAGCTTTCTTT.

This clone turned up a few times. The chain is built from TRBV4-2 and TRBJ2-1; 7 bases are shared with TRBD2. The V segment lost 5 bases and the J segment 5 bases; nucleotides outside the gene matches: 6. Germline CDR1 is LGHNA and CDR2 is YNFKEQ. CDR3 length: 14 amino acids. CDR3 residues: CASSGRAANNEQFF. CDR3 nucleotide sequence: TGTGCCAGCAGCGGGAGGGCCGCGAACAATGAGCAGTTCTTC.

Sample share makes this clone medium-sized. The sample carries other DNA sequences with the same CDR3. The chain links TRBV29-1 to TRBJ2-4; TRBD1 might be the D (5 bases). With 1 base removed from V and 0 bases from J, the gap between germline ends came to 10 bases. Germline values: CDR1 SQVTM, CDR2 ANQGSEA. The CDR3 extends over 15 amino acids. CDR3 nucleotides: TGCAGCGTTGAAGGTGCAGGGCGAGCCAAAAACATTCAGTACTTC. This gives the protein CSVEGAGRAKNIQYF. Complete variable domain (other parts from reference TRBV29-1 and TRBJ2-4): SAVISQKPSRDICQRGTSLTIQCQVDSQVTMMFWYRQQPGQSLTLIATANQGSEATYESGFVIDKFPISRPNLTFSTLTVSNMSPEDSSIYLCSVEGAGRAKNIQYFGAGTRLSVL.

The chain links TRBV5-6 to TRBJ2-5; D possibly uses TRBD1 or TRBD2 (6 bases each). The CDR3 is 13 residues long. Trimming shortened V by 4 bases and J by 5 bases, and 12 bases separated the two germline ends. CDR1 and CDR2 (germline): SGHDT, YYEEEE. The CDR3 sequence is CASSPEGGETQYF. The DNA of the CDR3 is TGTGCCAGCAGCCCAGAGGGGGGCGAGACCCAGTACTTC.

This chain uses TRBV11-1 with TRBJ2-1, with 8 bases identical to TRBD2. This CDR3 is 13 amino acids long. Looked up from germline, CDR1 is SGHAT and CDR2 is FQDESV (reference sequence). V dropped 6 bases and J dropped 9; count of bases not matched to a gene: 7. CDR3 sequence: CASRPGLEGEQFF. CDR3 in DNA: TGTGCCAGCAGACCGGGACTAGAGGGTGAGCAGTTCTTC. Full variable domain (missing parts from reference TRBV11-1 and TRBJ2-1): EAEVAQSPRYKITEKSQAVAFWCDPISGHATLYWYRQILGQGPELLVQFQDESVVDDSQLPKDRFSAERLKGVDSTLKIQPAELGDSAMYLCASRPGLEGEQFFGPGTRLTVL.

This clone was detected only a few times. CDR3 sequence (DNA): TGTGCCAGTAGTATCGAGCGGGAGGGTGAGCAGTTCTTC. This sequence encodes CASSIEREGEQFF. The chain couples TRBV19 to TRBJ2-1; the match to TRBD2 covers 10 bases. Germline-derived CDR1 and CDR2 are LNHDA and SQIVND (reference sequence). The CDR3 is made up of 13 amino acids. J was trimmed by 9 bases and V by 3 bases; bases with no gene match: 2.

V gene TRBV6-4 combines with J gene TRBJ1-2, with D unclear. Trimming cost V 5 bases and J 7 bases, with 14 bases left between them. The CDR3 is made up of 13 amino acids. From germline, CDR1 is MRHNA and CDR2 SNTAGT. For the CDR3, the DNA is TGTGCCAGCAGTACATCCCCGGCTGGTGGCTACACCTTC. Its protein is CASSTSPAGGYTF.

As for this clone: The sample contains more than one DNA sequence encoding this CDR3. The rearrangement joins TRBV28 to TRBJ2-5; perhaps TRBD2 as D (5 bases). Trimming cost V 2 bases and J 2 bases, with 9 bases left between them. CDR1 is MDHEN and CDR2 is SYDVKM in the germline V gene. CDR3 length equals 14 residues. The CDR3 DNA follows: TGTGCCAGCAGTTTACCCTCGGGGCAAGAGACCCAGTACTTC. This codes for CASSLPSGQETQYF.

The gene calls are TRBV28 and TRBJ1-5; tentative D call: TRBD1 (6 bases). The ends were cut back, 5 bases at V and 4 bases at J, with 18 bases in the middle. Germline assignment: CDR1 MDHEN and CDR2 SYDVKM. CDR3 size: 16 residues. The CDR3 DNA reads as TGTGCCAGCAGTCCCTTAATCGCCAGGGGTAATCAGCCCCAGCATTTT. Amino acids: CASSPLIARGNQPQHF. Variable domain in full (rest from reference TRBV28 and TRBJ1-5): DVKVTQSSRYLVKRTGEKVFLECVQDMDHENMFWYRQDPGLGLRLIYFSYDVKMKEKGDIPEGYSVSREKKERFSLILESASTNQTSMYLCASSPLIARGNQPQHFGDGTRLSIL.